The next 20 T cell receptor beta chains were all read from a single sample in a study of T cells in Graves' hyperthyroidism and ophthalmopathy. Amplification yielded TCR beta CDR3 regions, with RNA transcripts as the source. HTBI primers were used for first-round RT-PCR of the TCR CDR3. Using its own MiXCR run on the multiplex PCR reads, TCRdb lists one record per CDR3 protein. The table lists more than 500,000 distinct CDR3 sequences, under 60% of them singletons. The source material was peripheral blood or thyroid tissue (not recorded which). The receptor set was obtained from an adult woman with Graves' disease, either hyperthyroidism or ophthalmopathy (not recorded which).

V and J are TRBV20-1 and TRBJ2-5, with 10 bases lining up with TRBD2. Losses at the gene ends were 5 bases for V and 11 bases for J; bases not matched to a gene: 11. The CDR3 loop spans 13 amino acids. Per the germline V gene, CDR1 is DFQATT and CDR2 is SNEGSKA (reference sequence). As DNA, the CDR3 is TGCAGTGCTGGGAGCGGGAGGGGGAATGAGCAGTACTTC. Translating gives CSAGSGRGNEQYF.

This clonotype has ten or more counts. The rearrangement joins TRBV7-9 to TRBJ1-1, with 10 bases that match TRBD1. Trimming removed 5 bases from V and 0 bases from J; junction bases left unmatched: 12. CDR3 length: 18 amino acids. CDR1 is SEHNR and CDR2 is FQNEAQ in the germline V gene (reference sequence). In DNA, the CDR3 is TGTGCCAGCAGCCTACTAGCGAGGACAGGGGGTATGAACACTGAAGCTTTCTTT. This sequence encodes CASSLLARTGGMNTEAFF.

This clonotype was recorded at least ten times. The chain carries TRBV20-1 and TRBJ1-1; D uncertain. CDR1 and CDR2 from the germline V gene are DFQATT and SNEGSKA (reference sequence). The germline V and J ends were trimmed by 0 bases and 7 bases, with 9 bases remaining between them. This CDR3 spans 12 amino acids. The chain's CDR3 is CSARDPQNEAFF. In nucleotides, the CDR3 is TGCAGTGCTAGAGACCCACAGAATGAAGCTTTCTTT.

The chain carries TRBV10-3 and TRBJ2-7, with 7 positions matching TRBD2. CDR1 is ENHRY, CDR2 SYGVKD, per germline. This CDR3 is 15 amino acids long. Trimming took 4 bases from V and 2 from J; bases not matched to a gene: 8. The CDR3 DNA reads TGTGCCATCAGTGGGGGGGGACGGTGGCCCTACGAGCAGTACTTC. It translates to CAISGGGRWPYEQYF.

This clonotype was seen repeatedly, ten times or more. The chain has TRBV7-9 and TRBJ2-2; TRBD2 agrees at 7 bases. Germline V gene sequence: CDR1 SEHNR, CDR2 FQNEAQ (reference sequence). This CDR3 has 13 residues. The V and J ends lost 9 bases and 1 base, in that order; junction bases with no gene match: 2. Written as DNA, the CDR3 is TGTGCCAGAGGCGGGGGGAACACCGGGGAGCTGTTTTTT. This encodes CARGGGNTGELFF.

This clonotype was counted ten times or more. The chain carries TRBV2 and TRBJ2-7; possible D gene TRBD2, 6 bases. Germline values: CDR1 SNHLY, CDR2 FYNNEI. Trimming removed 2 bases from V and 11 bases from J, with 16 bases in between. The CDR3 contains 13 residues. The CDR3 reads CASSERRDLDEYF. DNA for the CDR3: TGTGCCAGCAGTGAAAGAAGGGACTTGGATGAGTACTTC. The entire variable domain, with the rest obtained from reference TRBV2 and TRBJ2-7, is as follows: EPEVTQTPSHQVTQMGQEVILRCVPISNHLYFYWYRQILGQKVEFLVSFYNNEISEKSEIFDDQFSVERPDGSNFTLKIRSTKLEDSAMYFCASSERRDLDEYFGPGTRLTVT.

The chain couples TRBV10-3 to TRBJ2-7, with D possibly being TRBD2 (6 bases). This CDR3 comprises 13 residues. Germline V gene sequence: CDR1 ENHRY, CDR2 SYGVKD. The V gene lost 9 bases and the J gene lost 4 bases, with 16 bases spanning the gap. This CDR3 reads CAMRDVGGYEQYF. The CDR3 coding sequence is TGTGCCATGAGGGACGTCGGAGGGTACGAGCAGTACTTC.

This clonotype has a count of ten or more. The chain joins TRBV10-2 to TRBJ2-7; 9 nucleotides align to TRBD1. CDR3 size: 15 residues. CDR1 and CDR2 from the germline V gene are WSHSY and SAAADI. V lost 8 bases, J lost 0 bases, and 8 bases stayed unmatched. This CDR3 reads CASGVGQGSSYEQYF. The CDR3 coding sequence is TGCGCCAGCGGGGTGGGACAGGGTAGCTCCTACGAGCAGTACTTC.

The table lists this clonotype with a few counts. The J gene is TRBJ2-6, the V gene TRBV19; D is possibly TRBD1 (6 bases). The germline V gene has CDR1 LNHDA and CDR2 SQIVND (reference sequence). With 9 bases removed from V and 2 bases from J, the gap between germline ends came to 17 bases. The CDR3 totals 16 residues. The CDR3 here is CASRGQGNTGANVLTF. The CDR3 nucleotides are TGTGCCAGCCGTGGTCAGGGGAACACTGGGGCCAACGTCCTGACTTTC.

This clonotype was observed at least ten times. J is TRBJ2-5 and V is TRBV6-1, with 8 positions matching TRBD2. The V segment lost 8 bases and the J segment 8 bases; nucleotides outside the gene matches: 10. Germline values: CDR1 MNHNS, CDR2 SASEGT. The CDR3 covers 13 residues. In DNA, the CDR3 is TGTGCCAGCGACCATAGCGGGGAAAGCACCCAGTACTTC. It yields the protein CASDHSGESTQYF.

J is TRBJ2-1 and V is TRBV10-2; 11 bases map to TRBD1. Losses at the gene ends were 1 base for V and 10 bases for J; bases not matched to a gene: 3. CDR1 WSHSY and CDR2 SAAADI come from the germline V gene. The length of the CDR3 is 14 residues. The CDR3 reads CASSELGTGGEQFF. CDR3 bases: TGCGCCAGCAGTGAGTTGGGGACAGGGGGGGAGCAGTTCTTC.

This clonotype was picked up many times. This rearrangement joins TRBV4-1 to TRBJ2-2; maybe TRBD2 (5 bases). The ends were cut back, 1 base at V and 4 bases at J, with 10 bases in the middle. The germline CDR1 and CDR2 sequences are MGHRA and YSYEKL. The CDR3 length is 15 residues. CDR3 protein: CASSQAGYSTGELFF. The CDR3 DNA follows: TGCGCCAGCAGCCAAGCGGGATATTCCACCGGGGAGCTGTTTTTT.

The genes are TRBV9 and TRBJ2-5; no definite D call. Germline CDR1 SGDLS, CDR2 YYNGEE. The CDR3 runs 14 residues. Trimming shortened V by 0 bases and J by 0 bases, and 6 bases separated the two germline ends. As DNA, the CDR3 is TGTGCCAGCAGCGTAGGACTCCACCAAGAGACCCAGTACTTC. This translates into CASSVGLHQETQYF.

A note on this clonotype: Being one base from a much bigger clone, this may be a read error. The chain links TRBV12-3 or TRBV12-4 to TRBJ2-7; 10 nucleotides align to TRBD2. V dropped 5 bases and J dropped 2; count of bases not matched to a gene: 6. The CDR3 has 15 residues. CDR3 region: CASSPSGSPTYEQYF. CDR3 coding DNA: TGTGCCAGCAGTCCTAGCGGGAGTCCAACCTACGAGCAGTACTTC.

V gene TRBV7-2 combines with J gene TRBJ2-2; D perhaps matches TRBD1 (6 bases). V lost 1 base and J lost 10, with 22 bases in between. The CDR3 length is 17 residues. CDR1 and CDR2 from the germline V gene are SGHTA and FQGNSA. This CDR3 is CASSLERFAGETVELFF. The CDR3 nucleotides read TGTGCCAGCAGCTTAGAAAGGTTCGCAGGGGAAACGGTGGAGCTGTTTTTT.

The chain uses TRBV29-1 and TRBJ1-1, with unresolved D. The V and J ends lost 7 bases and 12 bases respectively, with 18 bases between them. This CDR3 has 11 residues. Germline V gene sequence: CDR1 SQVTM, CDR2 ANQGSEA. CDR3 sequence reads: CSGGRGYRSFF. The CDR3 nucleotides read TGCAGCGGAGGGCGTGGGTATCGGTCTTTCTTT.

This clonotype was found once. The chain recombines TRBV7-2 with TRBJ1-2; no reliable D call. Germline V gene lookup returns CDR1 SGHTA and CDR2 FQGNSA. The V and J ends lost 1 base and 6 bases respectively, with 12 bases between them. The CDR3 consists of 14 residues. As DNA, the CDR3 is TGTGCCAGCAGCTTAGTGGCCGAGGTGGATGGCTACACCTTC. This gives the protein CASSLVAEVDGYTF.

The chain carries TRBV29-1 and TRBJ1-2, with 11 bases matching TRBD1. The V gene end was trimmed by 7 bases and the J gene end by 8 bases; junction bases not matched to a gene: 6. CDR1 and CDR2 (germline): SQVTM, ANQGSEA. This CDR3 has 12 residues. The chain's CDR3 is CSGSGQGGGYTF. CDR3 nucleotides: TGCAGCGGATCGGGACAGGGGGGCGGCTACACCTTC.

The chain's CDR3 is CASGTSASSYEQYF. In nucleotides, the CDR3 is TGTGCCAGCGGAACTAGCGCGAGCTCCTACGAGCAGTACTTC. V is TRBV7-2 and J is TRBJ2-7, with 7 bases lining up with TRBD2. The CDR3 has 14 amino acids. V trimming: 8 bases; J trimming: 0 bases; junction bases outside the gene matches: 7. Germline assignment: CDR1 SGHTA and CDR2 FQGNSA.

The chain has TRBV15 and TRBJ2-6, with D perhaps TRBD1 (6 bases). Per the germline V gene, CDR1 is LNHNV and CDR2 is YYDKDF (reference sequence). Trimming left V 5 bases short and J 2 bases short, with 22 bases between. This CDR3 comprises 19 residues. The CDR3 loop reads CATSEQGWNTEAGANVLTF. The CDR3 DNA follows: TGTGCCACCAGCGAACAGGGTTGGAACACTGAAGCTGGGGCCAACGTCCTGACTTTC.